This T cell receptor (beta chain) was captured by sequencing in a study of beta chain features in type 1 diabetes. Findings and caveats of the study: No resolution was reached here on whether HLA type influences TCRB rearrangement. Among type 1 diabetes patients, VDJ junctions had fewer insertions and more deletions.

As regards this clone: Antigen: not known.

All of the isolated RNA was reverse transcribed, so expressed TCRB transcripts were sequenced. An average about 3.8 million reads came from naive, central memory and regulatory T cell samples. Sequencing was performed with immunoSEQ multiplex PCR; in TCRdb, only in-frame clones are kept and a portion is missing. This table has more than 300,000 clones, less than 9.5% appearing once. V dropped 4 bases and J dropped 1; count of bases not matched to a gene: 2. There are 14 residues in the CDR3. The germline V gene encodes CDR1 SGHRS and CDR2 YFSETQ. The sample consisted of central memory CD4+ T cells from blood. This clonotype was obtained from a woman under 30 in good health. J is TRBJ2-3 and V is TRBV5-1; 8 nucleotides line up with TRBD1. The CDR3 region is CASSGGQGTDTQYF. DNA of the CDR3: TGCGCCAGCAGCGGGGGACAGGGCACAGATACGCAGTATTTT. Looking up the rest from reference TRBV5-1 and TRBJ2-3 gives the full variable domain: KAGVTQTPRYLIKTRGQQVTLSCSPISGHRSVSWYQQTPGQGLQFLFEYFSETQRNKGNFPGRFSGRQFSNSRSEMNVSTLELGDSALYLCASSGGQGTDTQYFGPGTRLTVL.